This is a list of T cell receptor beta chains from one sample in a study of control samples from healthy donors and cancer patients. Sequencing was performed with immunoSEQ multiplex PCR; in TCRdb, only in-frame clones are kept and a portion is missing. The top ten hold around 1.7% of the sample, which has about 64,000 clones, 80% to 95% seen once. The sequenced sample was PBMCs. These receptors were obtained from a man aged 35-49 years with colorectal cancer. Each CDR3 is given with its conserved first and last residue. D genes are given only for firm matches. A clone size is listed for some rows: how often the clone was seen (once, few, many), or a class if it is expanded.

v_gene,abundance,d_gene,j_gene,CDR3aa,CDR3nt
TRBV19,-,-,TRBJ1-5,CASSIFLAEINQPQHF,TGTGCCAGTAGTATTTTCTTGGCAGAAATTAATCAGCCCCAGCATTTT
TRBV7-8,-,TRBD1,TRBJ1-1,CASSRGLGTEAFF,TGTGCCAGCAGTAGGGGGCTGGGCACTGAAGCTTTCTTT
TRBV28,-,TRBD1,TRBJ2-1,CASSFLQGASYNEQFF,TGTGCCAGCAGTTTCCTACAGGGGGCCTCCTACAATGAGCAGTTCTTC
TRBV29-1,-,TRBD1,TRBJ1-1,CSVGGQGTTEAFF,TGCAGCGTTGGGGGACAGGGGACCACTGAAGCTTTCTTT
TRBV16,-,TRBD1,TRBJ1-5,CASSNWGQVGNQPQHF,TGTGCCAGCAGTAACTGGGGACAGGTTGGCAATCAGCCCCAGCATTTT
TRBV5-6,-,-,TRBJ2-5,CASSLITPAQETQYF,TGTGCCAGCAGCTTGATAACGCCGGCCCAAGAGACCCAGTACTTC
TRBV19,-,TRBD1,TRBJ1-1,CAAHRRGQGGEAFF,TGTGCCGCCCATCGGAGGGGGCAGGGAGGCGAAGCTTTCTTT
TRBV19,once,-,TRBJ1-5,CASSILDGNQPQHF,TGTGCCAGTAGTATATTGGACGGAAATCAGCCCCAGCATTTT
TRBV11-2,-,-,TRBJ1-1,CASRPIRGVNTEAFF,TGTGCCAGCAGACCTATAAGGGGAGTGAACACTGAAGCTTTCTTT
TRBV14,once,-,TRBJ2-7,CASSQDWQGGFYEQYF,TGTGCCAGCAGCCAAGATTGGCAGGGGGGTTTCTACGAGCAGTACTTC
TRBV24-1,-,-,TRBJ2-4,CATSEGGTAKNIQYF,TGTGCCACCAGTGAGGGGGGTACAGCCAAAAACATTCAGTACTTC
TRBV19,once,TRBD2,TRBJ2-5,CASSSWAGGTETQYF,TGTGCCAGTAGTAGCTGGGCGGGGGGAACAGAGACCCAGTACTTC
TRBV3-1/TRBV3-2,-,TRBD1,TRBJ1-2,CASSPYGQGAEGYTF,TGTGCCAGCAGCCCCTATGGTCAGGGGGCTGAGGGCTACACCTTC
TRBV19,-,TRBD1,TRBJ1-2,CASERDRVSGYTF,TGTGCCAGCGAAAGGGACAGGGTCTCTGGCTACACCTTC
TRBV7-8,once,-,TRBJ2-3,CASSVLGGRSDTQYF,TGTGCCAGCAGCGTCCTGGGAGGTCGTTCAGATACGCAGTATTTT
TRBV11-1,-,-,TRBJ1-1,CASSLVGGSGLTEAFF,TGTGCCAGCAGCTTAGTTGGCGGCAGTGGATTGACTGAAGCTTTCTTT
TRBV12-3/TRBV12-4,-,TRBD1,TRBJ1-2,CASTRGGVGGYTF,TGTGCCAGCACCCGAGGGGGCGTAGGGGGCTACACCTTC
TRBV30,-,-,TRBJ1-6,CAWGTSGTVDNSPLHF,TGTGCCTGGGGGACTTCCGGGACTGTAGACAATTCACCCCTCCACTTT
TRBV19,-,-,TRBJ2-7,CASSEGVLSYEQYF,TGTGCCAGTAGTGAAGGGGTACTCTCCTACGAGCAGTACTTC
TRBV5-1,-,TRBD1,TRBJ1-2,CASSLERGPGYTF,TGCGCCAGCAGCTTGGAGAGGGGGCCTGGCTACACCTTC
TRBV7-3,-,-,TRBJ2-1,CASSLTAYNEQFF,TGTGCCAGCAGCTTAACGGCCTACAATGAGCAGTTCTTC
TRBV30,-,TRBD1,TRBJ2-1,CACPRGQGVEGSYNEQFF,TGTGCCTGCCCGAGGGGACAGGGGGTTGAGGGATCCTACAATGAGCAGTTCTTC
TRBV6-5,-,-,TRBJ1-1,CASKEDKNTEAFF,TGTGCCAGCAAAGAGGACAAGAACACTGAAGCTTTCTTT
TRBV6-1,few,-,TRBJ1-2,CASSEDGGMVGGYTF,TGTGCCAGCAGTGAAGATGGAGGGATGGTCGGTGGCTACACCTTC
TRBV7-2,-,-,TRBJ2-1,CASTSGDSSYNEQFF,TGTGCCAGCACCTCGGGGGATAGCTCCTACAATGAGCAGTTCTTC